A few counts support the clone carrying this T cell receptor (beta chain). From germline, CDR1 is SGHDT and CDR2 YYEEEE. This CDR3 has 16 residues. Trimming took 4 bases from V and 4 from J; bases not matched to a gene: 9. Clones were read by immunoSEQ multiplex PCR, and TCRdb kept only the in-frame ones, dropping some. There are hundreds of thousands of clones in the sample; 88% occur only once, and 0.75% to 1% lies in the top ten. The data belong to a study of blood T cell repertoires in COVID-19. Material for sequencing was PBMCs or T cells enriched from blood (not recorded which). The chain has TRBV5-6 and TRBJ2-2, with TRBD1 identical over 8 bases. This TCR derives from a woman in her 30s who had recovered from COVID-19. The CDR3 DNA follows: TGTGCCAGCAGCCTTAAAGACAGGGGAGGCACCGGGGAGCTGTTTTTT. This gives the protein CASSLKDRGGTGELFF. The whole variable domain, remainder taken from reference TRBV5-6 and TRBJ2-2, is DAGVTQSPTHLIKTRGQQVTLRCSPKSGHDTVSWYQQALGQGPQFIFQYYEEEERQRGNFPDRFSGHQFPNYSSELNVNALLLGDSALYLCASSLKDRGGTGELFFGEGSRLTVL.